This entry is about one T cell receptor beta chain. This sample stems from a study of CD8 T cells in ankylosing spondylitis. TCRdb used MiXCR to reprocess the 5' RACE reads, holding one entry per CDR3 protein. This sample has 350,000 to 450,000 distinct CDR3 sequences, with 20% found just once. From germline, CDR1 is SNHLY and CDR2 FYNNEI. The CDR3 has 16 amino acids. V was clipped by 6 bases and J by 6 bases; unmatched bases: 10. This TCR was sampled from a male donor with ankylosing spondylitis or in good health (not recorded which). The material sequenced was blood, either unsorted or a sorted T cell fraction (not recorded which). The V gene is TRBV2, the J gene TRBJ2-3; the match to TRBD2 covers 12 bases. CDR3 protein: CASRSASGGAGDTQYF. The CDR3, as DNA: TGTGCCAGCAGGTCCGCTAGCGGGGGGGCAGGGGATACGCAGTATTTT.